This section outlines one T cell receptor beta chain sequence together with its context. Its antigen is undetermined. Trimming pared 4 bases from V and 12 bases from J, leaving 10 bases between. The CDR3 is made up of 12 amino acids. Germline loops: CDR1 LNHNV, CDR2 YYDKDF (reference sequence). Sequencing followed a ViraFEST assay step that expanded antigen-specific CD4+ T cells with viral peptide pools. After less than twelve days in culture, the CD4+ T cells were isolated. Everyone in the study got two shots of either the BNT162b2 or mRNA-1273 vaccine. The data were produced by immunoSEQ multiplex PCR, yet TCRdb's version contains in-frame clones alone and is incomplete. The sample records tens of thousands of clones, roughly 80% being singletons. The sample belongs to a study of vaccination effects on CD4 cells after COVID-19. Across the study: It was a median of 72 days after the second dose that post-vaccine samples were obtained.

This clonotype originated in a human donor who received a COVID-19 vaccine. This chain connects TRBV15 to TRBJ1-6; D not resolved. Sequenced here: CD4+ T cells from PBMCs cultured with HCoV-OC43 spike peptides, sampled after COVID-19 vaccination. Subset meaning: HCoV-OC43 spike overlapping peptide pool stimulation. In DNA form, the CDR3 reads TGTGCCACCAGCAAATACACGGGACCCCTCCACTTT. Residues: CATSKYTGPLHF. The variable domain in full, completed from reference TRBV15 and TRBJ1-6, reads DAMVIQNPRYQVTQFGKPVTLSCSQTLNHNVMYWYQQKSSQAPKLLFHYYDKDFNNEADTPDNFQSRRPNTSFCFLDIRSPGLGDTAMYLCATSKYTGPLHFGNGTRLTVT.